The 22 T cell receptor beta chains listed next were all sequenced from one sample in a study of T cells in Graves' hyperthyroidism and ophthalmopathy. The CDR3 regions of TCR beta were amplified from RNA transcripts. Carried out on the TCR CDR3, a first-round RT-PCR used the HTBI primer set. TCRdb used MiXCR to reprocess the multiplex PCR reads, holding one entry per CDR3 protein. The sample lists around 440,000 distinct CDR3 sequences; 15% to 18% were seen once. Specimen: blood. These receptors were taken from a woman aged 18 to 35 with Graves' hyperthyroidism.

This clonotype was counted a few times. This may be a read error, as it is one base from a much larger clone. J is TRBJ2-5 and V is TRBV20-1; TRBD2 matches at 9 bases. Germline assignment: CDR1 DFQATT and CDR2 SNEGSKA (reference sequence). The CDR3 consists of 14 residues. The CDR3 DNA follows: TGCAGTGCTAGAGCGCTAGCGGGACTAGGGACCCGGTACTTC. This translates into CSARALAGLGTRYF.

This clonotype was observed at least ten times. The chain carries TRBV6-1 and TRBJ2-5; 7 bases match TRBD1. V lost 6 bases, J lost 2 bases, and 9 bases stayed unmatched. CDR3 length equals 15 residues. In germline, CDR1 is MNHNS, CDR2 SASEGT. CDR3 in amino acids: CASSLPSTGQETQYF. CDR3 DNA sequence: TGTGCCAGCAGCCTACCCTCGACAGGGCAAGAGACCCAGTACTTC.

This clonotype was picked up many times. This rearrangement joins TRBV18 to TRBJ2-2, with 10 nucleotides matching TRBD2. CDR1 and CDR2 (germline): KGHSH, LQKENI. CDR3 length: 16 amino acids. J was trimmed by 4 bases and V by 0 bases; bases with no gene match: 2. The CDR3 bases are TGTGCCAGCTCACCACCGGGACTAGCGAGCACCGGGGAGCTGTTTTTT. Its translation is CASSPPGLASTGELFF.

In this sample, this clonotype turned up many times. The chain carries TRBV6-6 and TRBJ2-7, with 10 bases that match TRBD2. Unmatched junction bases numbered 1, after V lost 2 bases and J lost 0 bases. Germline lookup yields CDR1 MNHNY and CDR2 SVGAGI (reference sequence). This CDR3 has 15 amino acids. CDR3 nucleotide sequence: TGTGCCAGCAGTTACCTAGCGGGGGTCTCCTACGAGCAGTACTTC. It codes for CASSYLAGVSYEQYF.

This clonotype came up a few times. V is TRBV19 and J is TRBJ2-1; the D gene could be TRBD1 or TRBD2 (6 bases each). CDR3 length equals 17 residues. Germline V gene sequence: CDR1 LNHDA, CDR2 SQIVND (reference sequence). The V end lost 4 bases, the J end lost 0 bases, and 16 bases lay between the germline ends. This CDR3 reads CASSRTGRDSSYNEQFF. The CDR3 DNA follows: TGTGCCAGTAGTAGAACAGGGCGGGATAGCTCCTACAATGAGCAGTTCTTC.

The V gene is TRBV20-1, the J gene TRBJ1-5; tentative D call: TRBD1 (6 bases). Germline V lookup: CDR1 DFQATT, CDR2 SNEGSKA (reference sequence). V gave up 1 base and J gave up 3 bases, with 10 bases separating them. The CDR3 runs to 14 residues. The chain's CDR3 is CSARAGGYNQPQHF. The CDR3 DNA follows: TGCAGTGCTAGAGCGGGGGGCTACAATCAGCCCCAGCATTTT.

The V call is TRBV28, the J call TRBJ2-1; 9 bases align to TRBD2. The germline gives CDR1 MDHEN, CDR2 SYDVKM. V lost 5 bases and J lost 8; bases outside the gene matches: 1. This CDR3 is built from 12 residues. The CDR3 is CASSVAGDEQFF. CDR3 DNA sequence: TGTGCCAGCAGTGTAGCGGGAGATGAGCAGTTCTTC. Full variable domain (outside the CDR3, taken from reference TRBV28 and TRBJ2-1): DVKVTQSSRYLVKRTGEKVFLECVQDMDHENMFWYRQDPGLGLRLIYFSYDVKMKEKGDIPEGYSVSREKKERFSLILESASTNQTSMYLCASSVAGDEQFFGPGTRLTVL.

This clonotype was seen many times. A much larger clone lies a single base off, so this may be a read error. The rearrangement joins TRBV7-3 to TRBJ2-1, with a tentative D call TRBD2 (5 bases). The CDR3 has 15 residues. Germline V lookup: CDR1 SGHTA, CDR2 FQGTGA. The ends were cut back, 2 bases at V and 0 bases at J, with 8 bases in the middle. The CDR3 coding sequence is TGTGCCAGCAGCTTAGACGGGAACTCCTACAATGAGCAGTTCTTC. Translated, it gives CASSLDGNSYNEQFF.

The table lists this clonotype with many counts. This rearrangement joins TRBV29-1 to TRBJ2-7; 7 bases fit TRBD2. Looked up from germline, CDR1 is SQVTM and CDR2 is ANQGSEA. The V and J ends lost 1 base and 3 bases, in that order; junction bases with no gene match: 9. The CDR3 is 15 amino acids. The DNA of the CDR3 is TGCAGCGTTGAAGGCATGGGCAGGGACTACTACGAGCAGTACTTC. Protein product: CSVEGMGRDYYEQYF.

This clonotype was detected many times. DNA for the CDR3: TGTGCCAGCAGCGTCGAGACTGTCCGGGGGACCGGGGAGCTGTTTTTT. This gives the protein CASSVETVRGTGELFF. The gene calls are TRBV9 and TRBJ2-2; tentative D call: TRBD2 (6 bases). This CDR3 has 16 amino acids. Trimming left V 2 bases short and J 5 bases short, with 16 bases between. The germline V gene has CDR1 SGDLS and CDR2 YYNGEE. Full variable domain (rest looked up from reference TRBV9 and TRBJ2-2): DSGVTQTPKHLITATGQRVTLRCSPRSGDLSVYWYQQSLDQGLQFLIQYYNGEERAKGNILERFSAQQFPDLHSELNLSSLELGDSALYFCASSVETVRGTGELFFGEGSRLTVL.

This clonotype was seen repeatedly, ten times or more. This chain uses TRBV6-1 with TRBJ1-1; no firm D call. The CDR3 has 13 amino acids. Germline-derived CDR1 and CDR2 are MNHNS and SASEGT. Trimming took off 10 bases at V and 1 base at J, with 13 bases between the two ends. This CDR3 is CATGGGSNTEAFF. The CDR3 nucleotides read TGTGCCACCGGAGGCGGATCGAACACTGAAGCTTTCTTT.

This clonotype was picked up a small number of times. CDR3 sequence: CASSFSQQGLLFF. The CDR3 region has the DNA TGTGCCAGCAGTTTTAGCCAACAGGGCTTACTGTTTTTT. The chain combines TRBV12-3 or TRBV12-4 with TRBJ1-4; D is possibly TRBD1 (6 bases). The CDR3 sequence is 13 residues long. V was cut by 3 bases and J by 13 bases, with 15 bases left in between.

This clonotype was counted many times. The chain carries TRBV20-1 and TRBJ2-5; no clear D. Trimming took off 2 bases at V and 5 bases at J, with 18 bases between the two ends. This CDR3 region has 15 residues. Germline V gene sequence: CDR1 DFQATT, CDR2 SNEGSKA (reference sequence). CDR3 sequence: CSARTLLSETETQYF. CDR3 coding DNA: TGCAGTGCTAGAACCCTCCTTAGTGAGACGGAGACCCAGTACTTC.

This rearrangement joins TRBV5-1 to TRBJ2-3; 10 bases fit TRBD2. The CDR3 has 15 amino acids. J was trimmed by 4 bases and V by 4 bases; bases with no gene match: 6. CDR1 and CDR2 (germline): SGHRS, YFSETQ. CDR3 in DNA: TGCGCCAGCAGCCCGGGACTAGCGACCGCAGATACGCAGTATTTT. It specifies CASSPGLATADTQYF.

This clonotype appeared a single time. A much bigger clone sits one base away, suggesting this may be a read error. The rearrangement joins TRBV19 to TRBJ2-3; 7 positions match TRBD2. This CDR3 has 18 amino acids. Germline CDR1 is LNHDA and CDR2 is SQIVND (reference sequence). The V and J ends lost 5 bases and 0 bases, in that order; junction bases with no gene match: 14. The CDR3 region has the DNA TGTGCCAGTAGTTCCCGCGGGACTACCGAGGGAAGCACAGATACGCAGTATTTT. It translates to CASSSRGTTEGSTDTQYF.

As for this clonotype: A much larger clone lies a single base off, so this may be a read error. The V gene is TRBV29-1, the J gene TRBJ1-1; unclear D gene. The length of the CDR3 is 12 residues. From germline, CDR1 is SQVTM and CDR2 ANQGSEA. CDR3 in DNA: TGCAGACACAGAGAGATGAACACTGAAGCTTTCTTT. Amino acids: CRHREMNTEAFF.

This clonotype was observed at least ten times. V gene TRBV5-1 combines with J gene TRBJ2-4; D not certain. CDR3 size: 14 residues. Trimming left V 0 bases short and J 2 bases short, with 6 bases between. Germline CDR1 is SGHRS and CDR2 is YFSETQ. In nucleotides, the CDR3 is TGCGCCAGCAGCTTGGAGCAGACCAAAAACATTCAGTACTTC. This encodes CASSLEQTKNIQYF.

Comment on this clonotype: A much larger clonotype is one base distant, so this may be a read error. J is TRBJ1-5 and V is TRBV6-1, with a possible D match to TRBD1 (6 bases). CDR1 is MNHNS, CDR2 SASEGT, per germline. Trimming removed 5 bases from V and 8 bases from J, with 10 bases in between. This CDR3 comprises 12 residues. CDR3 bases: TGTGCCAGCAGTCCACAGGGAAAGCCCCAGCATTTT. Protein: CASSPQGKPQHF.

The chain carries TRBV5-1 and TRBJ1-1; TRBD1 might be the D (5 bases). The length of the CDR3 is 14 residues. Between the trimmed V and J ends, which lost 0 bases and 3 bases, there was a span of 9 bases. From germline, CDR1 is SGHRS and CDR2 YFSETQ. CDR3 region: CASSLEQGDTEAFF. The CDR3 nucleotides are TGCGCCAGCAGCTTGGAGCAGGGAGACACTGAAGCTTTCTTT.

This clonotype was detected many times. The rearrangement joins TRBV29-1 to TRBJ2-1, with D perhaps TRBD2 (5 bases). Germline assignment: CDR1 SQVTM and CDR2 ANQGSEA. The germline V and J ends were trimmed by 6 bases and 6 bases, with 21 bases remaining between them. CDR3 length equals 15 residues. This chain's CDR3 is CSVKELAQSGNEQFF. DNA of the CDR3: TGCAGCGTGAAAGAATTAGCCCAAAGCGGCAATGAGCAGTTCTTC.

This clonotype came up many times. The genes are TRBV27 and TRBJ2-1; TRBD2 matches at 7 bases. The CDR3 runs to 15 residues. Looked up from germline, CDR1 is MNHEY and CDR2 is SMNVEV (reference sequence). The ends lost 5 bases at V and 3 bases at J; junction bases unmatched: 7. Written as DNA, the CDR3 is TGTGCCAGCAGTCTAAGCGGGGCCCGCTACAATGAGCAGTTCTTC. This encodes CASSLSGARYNEQFF.

This clonotype was picked up a small number of times. The V call is TRBV4-2, the J call TRBJ1-6, with D unclear. The V gene lost 1 base and the J gene lost 4 bases, with 14 bases spanning the gap. Germline V lookup: CDR1 LGHNA, CDR2 YNFKEQ. The CDR3 sequence is 17 residues long. The CDR3 DNA follows: TGTGCCAGCAGCCAAGCCCCGACAATATTTTATAATTCACCCCTCCACTTT. Its translation: CASSQAPTIFYNSPLHF.